This TCR beta chain was observed in a study of cytomegalovirus exposure and HLA in healthy donors. Study-level points and caveats: Associated with cytomegalovirus, according to the listing, were 150 to 200 TCR beta chains.

Germline loops: CDR1 LNHDA, CDR2 SQIVND (reference sequence). This CDR3 contains 16 residues. Trimming took off 3 bases at V and 5 bases at J, with 20 bases between the two ends. There are a few counts of this clone. Its antigen remains unknown. Primers: 60 Vbeta forward and 13 Jbeta reverse. The protocol was immunoSEQ multiplex PCR, while the TCRdb copy is restricted to in-frame clones and leaves out a portion. The data contain about 120,000 clones, over 50% of them singletons. This rearrangement joins TRBV19 to TRBJ2-7; possible D gene TRBD1, 5 bases. Material: PBMCs. This TCR came from a woman aged 40-49 years in good health and CMV-seropositive. The CDR3 coding sequence is TGTGCCAGTAGTATTTCCCAGGGTAAGGTTTTCGACGAGCAGTACTTC. Its translation is CASSISQGKVFDEQYF.